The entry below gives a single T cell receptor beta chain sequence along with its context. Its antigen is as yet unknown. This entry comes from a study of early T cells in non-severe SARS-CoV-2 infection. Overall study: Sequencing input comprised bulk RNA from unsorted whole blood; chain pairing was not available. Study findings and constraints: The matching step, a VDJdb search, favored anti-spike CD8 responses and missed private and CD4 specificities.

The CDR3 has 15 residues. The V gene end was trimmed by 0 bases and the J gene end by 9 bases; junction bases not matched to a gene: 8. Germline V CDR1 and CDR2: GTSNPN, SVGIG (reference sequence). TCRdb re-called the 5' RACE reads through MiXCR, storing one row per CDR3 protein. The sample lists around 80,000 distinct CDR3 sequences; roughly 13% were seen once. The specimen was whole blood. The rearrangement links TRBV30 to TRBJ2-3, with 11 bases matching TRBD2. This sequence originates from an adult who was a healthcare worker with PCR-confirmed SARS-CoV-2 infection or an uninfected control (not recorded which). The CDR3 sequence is CAWSVTSGRWSTQYF. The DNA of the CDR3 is TGTGCCTGGAGTGTCACTAGCGGGAGATGGTCGACGCAGTATTTT.